The entry below describes one T cell receptor beta chain. The antigen is not known. The sample belongs to a study of blood T cells in healthy people across ages. Findings and limits, study-wide: The study found TCR beta diversity correlated strongly with naive T cell percentage. Age brought a roughly linear fall in TCR beta diversity measured per million T cells. Diversity estimates drawn from one million T cells were deemed underestimates.

Donors ranged from 6 to 90 years old and were healthy Caucasians in Russia. The use of a sample-barcoded 5' primer and a J-beta primer mix characterized a second PCR of about 6 to 11 cycles. TCRdb analysed the 5' RACE reads with MiXCR anew, one entry per CDR3 protein. In the table there are about 720,000 distinct CDR3 sequences, over 20% of which are singletons. The sample consisted of blood. The TCR originated in a man between 65 and 85 years old in good health.

The CDR3: CASSHYAGLTDTQYF. The CDR3 DNA reads as TGTGCCAGCAGCCATTACGCGGGGCTCACAGATACGCAGTATTTT. This chain uses TRBV21-1 with TRBJ2-3; TRBD1 was called by the table and not checked on the DNA. TRBV21-1 is classified as a pseudogene. CDR3 size: 15 residues.